These 26 T cell receptor beta chains share one sample of origin, sequenced in a study of blood T cells in healthy people across ages. Alongside a J-beta primer mix, a sample-barcoded 5' primer served in a second PCR lasting roughly 6 to 11 cycles. In TCRdb, the 5' RACE reads were re-called with MiXCR into one record per CDR3 protein. Altogether around 800,000 distinct CDR3 sequences are present, about 59% being singletons, with the ten largest covering 28%. Sample: blood. All receptors derive from a man aged 25-45 years in good health.

The chain carries TRBV28 and TRBJ2-5; 7 bases are a match to TRBD2. The J call could be wrong; TRBJ2-7 is a better fit for the DNA end. The CDR3 runs 15 residues. Germline values: CDR1 MDHEN, CDR2 SYDVKM. The CDR3 is CASRGRGGLHYEQYF. CDR3 DNA: TGTGCCAGCAGGGGTCGCGGGGGACTCCACTACGAGCAGTACTTC.

This sequence joins TRBV28 and TRBJ2-1, with 8 bases lining up with TRBD1. This CDR3 has 17 residues. The V gene's germline CDR1 is MDHEN and CDR2 SYDVKM. The J segment lost 2 bases and the V segment lost 5 bases, leaving 11 bases of the junction unmatched. The CDR3 is CASSKGGDRGTYNEQFF. CDR3 DNA sequence: TGTGCCAGCAGTAAAGGCGGTGACAGGGGTACCTACAATGAGCAGTTCTTC.

This sequence joins TRBV4-3 and TRBJ1-6, with 8 bases aligning to TRBD1. The length of the CDR3 is 15 residues. V trimming: 0 bases; J trimming: 7 bases; junction bases outside the gene matches: 2. Germline CDR1 is LGHNA and CDR2 is YSLEER. CDR3 in amino acids: CASSQDRQGNSPLHF. CDR3 DNA sequence: TGCGCCAGCAGCCAAGATAGACAGGGGAATTCACCCCTCCACTTT.

The chain uses TRBV12-3 or TRBV12-4 and TRBJ2-4, with 13 bases lining up with TRBD2. Matching the DNA end better, TRBJ2-7 makes the J call doubtful. CDR3 length: 15 amino acids. The CDR3 protein is CASRLAGGLVNEQYF. CDR3 nucleotides: TGTGCCAGCAGACTAGCGGGGGGGCTTGTGAACGAGCAGTACTTC.

The genes are TRBV15 and TRBJ1-2; D ambiguous. There are 18 residues in the CDR3. With 0 bases removed from V and 2 bases from J, the gap between germline ends came to 19 bases. Per germline, CDR1 LNHNV and CDR2 YYDKDF (reference sequence). The CDR3 protein is CATSREPNHKGRNYGYTF. The CDR3 DNA reads TGTGCCACCAGCAGAGAGCCCAACCATAAGGGCCGGAACTATGGCTACACCTTC.

This clonotype was detected only once. The chain uses TRBV20-1 and TRBJ2-7; D possibly corresponds to TRBD2 (5 bases). Per germline, CDR1 DFQATT and CDR2 SNEGSKA (reference sequence). The CDR3 runs to 14 residues. The V end lost 5 bases, the J end lost 2 bases, and 16 bases lay between the germline ends. CDR3 in amino acids: CSAHSREHAYEQYF. As DNA, the CDR3 is TGCAGTGCTCACAGTAGGGAGCACGCCTACGAGCAGTACTTC.

To note about this clonotype: The junction shows a germline mismatch at one end, possibly a read error. The V gene is TRBV10-3, the J gene TRBJ2-3; D possibly corresponds to TRBD2 (5 bases). Germline V CDR1 and CDR2: ENHRY, SYGVKD. This CDR3 contains 15 residues. The CDR3 nucleotides read TGTGCCATCAGTGAGGATGCTAGCAAATCAGATACGCTGTATTTT. Its protein product is CAISEDASKSDTLYF.

This chain uses TRBV20-1 with TRBJ2-1; D is perhaps TRBD1 (6 bases). V was clipped by 0 bases and J by 0 bases, with 9 bases between them. Germline V CDR1 and CDR2: DFQATT, SNEGSKA (reference sequence). This CDR3 region has 15 residues. In DNA, the CDR3 is TGCAGTGCTAGAGACGACAGGAGCTCCTACAATGAGCAGTTCTTC. It translates to CSARDDRSSYNEQFF.

This clonotype has ten or more counts. CDR3 coding DNA: TGTGCCAGCAGCCAAGGGATGGGAAACACCGAGACCCAGTACTTC. The encoded protein is CASSQGMGNTETQYF. This rearrangement joins TRBV4-2 to TRBJ2-5; unclear D gene. Germline assignment: CDR1 LGHNA and CDR2 YNFKEQ. Trimming stripped 1 base from V and 5 bases from J, with 14 bases between. This CDR3 has 15 residues.

V usage is TRBV6-5 and J usage is TRBJ1-5; TRBD1 agrees at 8 bases. This CDR3 has 17 amino acids. The J segment lost 3 bases and the V segment lost 0 bases, leaving 7 bases of the junction unmatched. CDR1 is MNHEY and CDR2 is SVGAGI in the germline V gene. CDR3 amino acids: CASSYSGARGHNQPQHF. The CDR3 DNA reads as TGTGCCAGCAGTTACTCCGGGGCCAGGGGGCACAATCAGCCCCAGCATTTT.

In this sample, this clonotype turned up a few times. V usage is TRBV7-9 and J usage is TRBJ2-7, with 8 bases fitting TRBD1. The CDR3 covers 14 residues. The V and J ends lost 4 bases and 2 bases, in that order; junction bases with no gene match: 4. Germline lookup yields CDR1 SEHNR and CDR2 FQNEAQ (reference sequence). DNA for the CDR3: TGTGCCAGCAGCTCCTACAGGGGGGCCTACGAGCAGTACTTC. This encodes CASSSYRGAYEQYF.

This chain connects TRBV12-3 or TRBV12-4 to TRBJ1-2, with D possibly being TRBD1 (5 bases). The CDR3 has 13 residues. V dropped 6 bases and J dropped 3 bases, with 11 bases sitting between them. As DNA, the CDR3 is TGTGCCAGCAGGTCTACAGGAGACTATGGCTACACCTTC. This encodes CASRSTGDYGYTF.

The V gene is TRBV9, the J gene TRBJ2-5; the match to TRBD1 covers 10 bases. The J call may not be correct, given that the DNA end is closer to TRBJ2-7. The CDR3 totals 14 residues. The germline CDR1 and CDR2 sequences are SGDLS and YYNGEE. The CDR3 nucleotides read TGTGCCAGCAGAGACCACCGGGACAGGGGCGAGCAGTACTTC. It encodes CASRDHRDRGEQYF.

This clonotype showed up just once. V and J are TRBV20-1 and TRBJ1-2; D not resolved. The germline V and J ends were trimmed by 6 bases and 7 bases, with 12 bases remaining between them. CDR1 is DFQATT, CDR2 SNEGSKA, per germline (reference sequence). The CDR3 loop spans 11 amino acids. The CDR3 here is CSADFEGGYTF. In DNA, the CDR3 is TGCAGTGCCGATTTCGAGGGTGGCTACACCTTC.

J is TRBJ1-1 and V is TRBV18, with D uncertain. CDR1 and CDR2 from the germline V gene are KGHSH and LQKENI. Trimming left V 6 bases short and J 1 base short, with 9 bases between. The CDR3 runs to 13 residues. CDR3 coding DNA: TGTGCCAGCTCCCCGGACCAGAACACTGAAGCTTTCTTT. Amino acids: CASSPDQNTEAFF.

This clonotype was counted many times. This chain joins TRBV5-1 and TRBJ1-6; D is perhaps TRBD1 (5 bases). The ends were cut back, 5 bases at V and 3 bases at J, with 12 bases in the middle. This CDR3 contains 15 residues. Germline CDR1 SGHRS, CDR2 YFSETQ. As DNA, the CDR3 is TGCGCCAGCAGAAAGGACGGGGGCTATAATTCACCCCTCCACTTT. This gives the protein CASRKDGGYNSPLHF. The full variable domain, rest sourced from reference TRBV5-1 and TRBJ1-6, is KAGVTQTPRYLIKTRGQQVTLSCSPISGHRSVSWYQQTPGQGLQFLFEYFSETQRNKGNFPGRFSGRQFSNSRSEMNVSTLELGDSALYLCASRKDGGYNSPLHFGNGTRLTVT.

The genes are TRBV20-1 and TRBJ2-3, with 12 bases matching TRBD2. V lost 5 bases to trimming and J lost 9 bases; unmatched junction nucleotides: 6. This CDR3 is 13 amino acids long. The V gene's germline CDR1 is DFQATT and CDR2 SNEGSKA (reference sequence). CDR3 nucleotides: TGCAGTGCTGGGAAAGGACTAGCGGGGACGCAGTATTTT. It codes for CSAGKGLAGTQYF.

This clonotype came up once. This chain links TRBV29-1 with TRBJ1-2, with D hard to call. Trimming took 2 bases from V and 0 from J, leaving 10 bases between them. Germline V gene data show CDR1 as SQVTM and CDR2 as ANQGSEA. The CDR3 consists of 14 residues. CDR3 coding DNA: TGCAGCGTTGAATTCCGGGAAACTAACTATGGCTACACCTTC. The encoded protein is CSVEFRETNYGYTF.

This clonotype was recorded a few times. This chain joins TRBV20-1 and TRBJ1-5; weak D call: TRBD1 (5 bases). The CDR3 loop spans 14 amino acids. Trimming pared 4 bases from V and 0 bases from J, leaving 10 bases between. Germline loops: CDR1 DFQATT, CDR2 SNEGSKA (reference sequence). The CDR3 sequence is CSAIRGDSNQPQHF. As DNA, the CDR3 is TGCAGTGCTATCCGGGGGGATAGCAATCAGCCCCAGCATTTT.

This chain links TRBV2 with TRBJ2-1, with D tentatively TRBD1 (6 bases). Germline V gives CDR1 SNHLY, CDR2 FYNNEI. V was clipped by 4 bases and J by 4 bases, with 14 bases between them. CDR3 length: 15 residues. CDR3 loop: CASSGAVRGYNEQFF. CDR3 coding DNA: TGTGCCAGCAGTGGTGCGGTAAGGGGGTACAATGAGCAGTTCTTC.

The rearrangement joins TRBV4-2 to TRBJ2-5, with TRBD2 matching 10 bases. J lost 2 bases, V lost 3 bases, and 9 bases had no gene match. Germline CDR1 LGHNA, CDR2 YNFKEQ. The CDR3 runs to 17 residues. CDR3: CASSQSGASGGQETQYF. For the CDR3, the DNA is TGTGCCAGCAGCCAGTCCGGTGCTAGCGGGGGTCAAGAGACCCAGTACTTC.

V and J are TRBV25-1 and TRBJ2-6; 10 bases are shared with TRBD1. The CDR3 runs 17 residues. V lost 1 base, J lost 0 bases, and 0 bases stayed unmatched. In germline, CDR1 is MGHDK, CDR2 SYGVNS. CDR3 in DNA: TGTGCCAGCAGTGAATGGGACAGGGGCTCTGGGGCCAACGTCCTGACTTTC. This translates into CASSEWDRGSGANVLTF.

This clonotype was detected a few times. A much bigger clone sits one base away, suggesting this may be a read error. Here the CDR3 reads CASSQEGGRTDTQYF. The CDR3 DNA follows: TGTGCCAGCAGCCAAGAAGGGGGGCGCACAGATACGCAGTATTTT. The chain uses TRBV4-2 and TRBJ2-3; tentatively, D is TRBD1 or TRBD2 (6 bases each). Germline CDR1 reads LGHNA; CDR2 reads YNFKEQ. The length of the CDR3 is 15 residues. With 0 bases removed from V and 1 base from J, the gap between germline ends came to 8 bases.

V and J are TRBV29-1 and TRBJ2-3; TRBD2 is a possible D gene (5 bases). CDR3 length: 14 amino acids. V was shortened by 4 bases and J by 2 bases, with 13 bases between the two germline ends. The V gene's germline CDR1 is SQVTM and CDR2 ANQGSEA. The DNA of the CDR3 is TGCAGCGTTGGAGGGCCCTCCTACACAGATACGCAGTATTTT. Encoded protein: CSVGGPSYTDTQYF.

CDR3 sequence reads: CASSLELRDEKLFF. CDR3 nucleotide sequence: TGTGCCAGCAGCTTAGAATTGCGGGATGAAAAACTGTTTTTT. The rearrangement uses TRBV7-2 and TRBJ1-4; D is uncertain. Trimming took 1 base from V and 6 from J, leaving 9 bases between them. Germline CDR1 is SGHTA and CDR2 is FQGNSA. This CDR3 comprises 14 residues.

The V call is TRBV10-3, the J call TRBJ2-5, with unresolved D. V lost 3 bases and J 4 bases, leaving 9 bases between the germline ends. The CDR3 has 13 residues. CDR1 ENHRY and CDR2 SYGVKD come from the germline V gene. The CDR3 spells CAISEKLGETQYF. CDR3 DNA sequence: TGTGCCATCAGTGAAAAACTCGGAGAGACCCAGTACTTC.